This entry features one TCR beta chain sequence. This sample is drawn from a study of T cell responses to AZD1222 COVID-19 vaccine. Measured with immunoSEQ multiplex PCR; TCRdb has only the in-frame clones, and not every one. The table includes over 100,000 clones, approximately 85% detected once. This CDR3 spans 11 amino acids. The germline V and J ends were trimmed by 3 bases and 8 bases, with 8 bases remaining between them. The germline CDR1 and CDR2 sequences are SGHRS and YFSETQ. The origin of this receptor is an adult who received the MenACWY meningococcal vaccine as a control. The chain joins TRBV5-1 to TRBJ1-2; D is undetermined. Sequencing was performed on peripheral blood, taken 28 days after the second dose of the MenACWY control vaccine. The CDR3 region has the DNA TGCGCCAGCAGCTCCCACCGCGGCTACACCTTC. Translated, it gives CASSSHRGYTF.